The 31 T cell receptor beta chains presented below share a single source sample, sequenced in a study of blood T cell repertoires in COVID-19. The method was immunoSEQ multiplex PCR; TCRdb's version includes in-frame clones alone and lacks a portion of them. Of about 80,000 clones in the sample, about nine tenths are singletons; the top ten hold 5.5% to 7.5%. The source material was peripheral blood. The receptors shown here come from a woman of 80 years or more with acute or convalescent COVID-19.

CDR3 sequence (DNA): TGTGCCAGCAGCTTAGGACTAGCGGGAGATTCCGGGGAGCTGTTTTTT. It specifies CASSLGLAGDSGELFF. V is TRBV9 and J is TRBJ2-2, with 13 positions matching TRBD2. Germline trimming cut 4 bases from V and 6 bases from J; bases unmatched to any gene: 6. Germline loops: CDR1 SGDLS, CDR2 YYNGEE. The CDR3 runs 16 residues.

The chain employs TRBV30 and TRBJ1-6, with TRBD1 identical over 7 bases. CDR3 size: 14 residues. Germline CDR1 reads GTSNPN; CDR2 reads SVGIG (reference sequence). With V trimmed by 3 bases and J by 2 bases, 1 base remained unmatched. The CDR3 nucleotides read TGTGCCTGGAGGACAGGGACCTATAATTCACCCCTCCACTTT. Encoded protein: CAWRTGTYNSPLHF. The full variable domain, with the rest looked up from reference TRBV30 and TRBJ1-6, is SQTIHQWPATLVQPVGSPLSLECTVEGTSNPNLYWYRQAAGRGLQLLFYSVGIGQISSEVPQNLSASRPQDRQFILSSKKLLLSDSGFYLCAWRTGTYNSPLHFGNGTRLTVT.

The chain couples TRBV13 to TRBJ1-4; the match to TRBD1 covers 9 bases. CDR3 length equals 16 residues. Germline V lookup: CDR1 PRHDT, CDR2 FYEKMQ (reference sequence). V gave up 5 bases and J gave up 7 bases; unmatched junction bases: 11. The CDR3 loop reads CASSPGPGQGSEKLFF. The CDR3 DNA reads TGTGCCAGCAGCCCAGGTCCGGGACAGGGTAGTGAAAAACTGTTTTTT.

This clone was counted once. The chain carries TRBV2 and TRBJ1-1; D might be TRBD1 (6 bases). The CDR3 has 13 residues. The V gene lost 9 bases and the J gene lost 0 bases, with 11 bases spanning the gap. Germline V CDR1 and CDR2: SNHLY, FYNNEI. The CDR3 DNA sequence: TGTGCCAGTGAGGGACAACTGAACACTGAAGCTTTCTTT. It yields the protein CASEGQLNTEAFF.

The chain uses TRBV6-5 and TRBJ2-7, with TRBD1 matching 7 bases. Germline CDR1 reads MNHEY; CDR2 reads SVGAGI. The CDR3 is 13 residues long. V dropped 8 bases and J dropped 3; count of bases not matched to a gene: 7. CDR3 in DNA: TGTGCCAGCGGAGACAGGGATTTCTACGAGCAGTACTTC. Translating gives CASGDRDFYEQYF.

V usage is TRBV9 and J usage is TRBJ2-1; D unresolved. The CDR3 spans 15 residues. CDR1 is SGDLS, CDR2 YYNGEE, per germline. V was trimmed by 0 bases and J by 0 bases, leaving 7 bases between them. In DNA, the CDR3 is TGTGCCAGCAGCGTAGGTTTTAGCTCCTACAATGAGCAGTTCTTC. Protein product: CASSVGFSSYNEQFF.

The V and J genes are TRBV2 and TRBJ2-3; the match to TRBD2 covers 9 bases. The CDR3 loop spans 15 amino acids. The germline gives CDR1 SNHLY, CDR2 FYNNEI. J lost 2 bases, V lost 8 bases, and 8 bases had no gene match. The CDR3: CASAKTSGYTDTQYF. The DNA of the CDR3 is TGTGCCAGCGCGAAGACTAGCGGTTACACAGATACGCAGTATTTT.

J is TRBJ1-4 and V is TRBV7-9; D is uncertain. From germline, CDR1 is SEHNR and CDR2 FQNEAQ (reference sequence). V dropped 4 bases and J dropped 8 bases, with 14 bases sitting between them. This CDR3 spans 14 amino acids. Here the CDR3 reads CASSSRSEGEKLFF. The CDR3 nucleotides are TGTGCCAGCAGCTCACGGTCCGAGGGAGAAAAACTGTTTTTT.

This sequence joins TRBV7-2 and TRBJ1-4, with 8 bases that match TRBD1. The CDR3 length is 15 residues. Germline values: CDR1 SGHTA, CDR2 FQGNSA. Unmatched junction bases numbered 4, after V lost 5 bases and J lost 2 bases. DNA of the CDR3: TGTGCCAGCAGCCCCCAGGGGGCGACTAATGAAAAACTGTTTTTT. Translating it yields CASSPQGATNEKLFF.

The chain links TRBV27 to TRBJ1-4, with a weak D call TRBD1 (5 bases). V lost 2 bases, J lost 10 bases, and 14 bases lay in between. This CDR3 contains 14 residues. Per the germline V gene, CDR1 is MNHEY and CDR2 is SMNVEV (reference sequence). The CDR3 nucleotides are TGTGCCAGCAGTTTAGGAGGGACCCGAGGAAAACTGTTTTTT. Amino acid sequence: CASSLGGTRGKLFF. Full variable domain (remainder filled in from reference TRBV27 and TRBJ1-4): EAQVTQNPRYLITVTGKKLTVTCSQNMNHEYMSWYRQDPGLGLRQIYYSMNVEVTDKGDVPEGYKVSRKEKRNFPLILESPSPNQTSLYFCASSLGGTRGKLFFGSGTQLSVL.

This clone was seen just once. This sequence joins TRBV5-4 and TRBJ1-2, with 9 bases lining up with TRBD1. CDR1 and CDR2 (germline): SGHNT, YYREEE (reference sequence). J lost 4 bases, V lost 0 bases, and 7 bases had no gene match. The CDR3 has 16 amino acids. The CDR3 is CASSLGQGGAGYGYTF. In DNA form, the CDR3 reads TGTGCCAGCAGCTTGGGACAGGGGGGGGCTGGCTATGGCTACACCTTC.

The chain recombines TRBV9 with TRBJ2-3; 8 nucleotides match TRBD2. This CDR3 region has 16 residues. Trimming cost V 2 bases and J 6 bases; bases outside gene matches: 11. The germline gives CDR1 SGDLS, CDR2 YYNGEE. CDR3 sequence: CASSVQGTSGLDTQYF. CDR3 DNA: TGTGCCAGCAGCGTTCAGGGTACTAGCGGTCTCGATACGCAGTATTTT.

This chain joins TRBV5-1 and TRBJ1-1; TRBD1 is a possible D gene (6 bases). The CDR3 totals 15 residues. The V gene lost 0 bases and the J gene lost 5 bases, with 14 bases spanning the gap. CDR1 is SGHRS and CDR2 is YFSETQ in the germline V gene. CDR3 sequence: CASSLGLGASTEAFF. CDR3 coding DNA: TGCGCCAGCAGCTTGGGTTTGGGGGCGTCGACTGAAGCTTTCTTT.

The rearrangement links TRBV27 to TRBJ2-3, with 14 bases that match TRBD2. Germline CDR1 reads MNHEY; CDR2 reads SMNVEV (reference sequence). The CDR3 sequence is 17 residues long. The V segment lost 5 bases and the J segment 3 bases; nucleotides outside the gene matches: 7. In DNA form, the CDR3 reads TGTGCCAGCAGTCCTTGGACTAGCGGGGGGAAAACAGATACGCAGTATTTT. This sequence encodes CASSPWTSGGKTDTQYF.

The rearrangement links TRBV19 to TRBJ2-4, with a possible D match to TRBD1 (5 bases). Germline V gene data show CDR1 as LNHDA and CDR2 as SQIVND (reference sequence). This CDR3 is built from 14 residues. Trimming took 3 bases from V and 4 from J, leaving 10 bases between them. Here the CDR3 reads CASSIGRAKNIQYF. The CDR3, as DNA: TGTGCCAGTAGTATCGGCAGGGCAAAAAACATTCAGTACTTC.

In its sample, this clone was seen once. The CDR3 reads CASSSRLAGRNEQFF. As DNA, the CDR3 is TGTGCCAGCAGCTCAAGACTAGCGGGTCGGAATGAGCAGTTCTTC. The J gene is TRBJ2-1, the V gene TRBV2, with 10 bases that match TRBD2. Germline CDR1 is SNHLY and CDR2 is FYNNEI. The CDR3 has 15 amino acids. V dropped 6 bases and J dropped 7; count of bases not matched to a gene: 9.

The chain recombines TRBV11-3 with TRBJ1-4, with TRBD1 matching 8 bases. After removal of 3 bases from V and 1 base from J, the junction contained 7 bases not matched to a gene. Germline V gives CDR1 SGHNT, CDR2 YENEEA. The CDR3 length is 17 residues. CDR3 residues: CASSFAGTGETNEKLFF. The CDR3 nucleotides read TGTGCCAGCAGCTTCGCCGGGACAGGTGAAACTAATGAAAAACTGTTTTTT.

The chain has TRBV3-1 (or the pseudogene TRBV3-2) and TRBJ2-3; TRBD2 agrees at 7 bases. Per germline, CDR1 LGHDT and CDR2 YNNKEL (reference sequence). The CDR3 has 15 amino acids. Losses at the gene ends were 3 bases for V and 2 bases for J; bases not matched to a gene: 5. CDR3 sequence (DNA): TGTGCCAGCAGCCACGCTAGCGGTTACACAGATACGCAGTATTTT. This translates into CASSHASGYTDTQYF.

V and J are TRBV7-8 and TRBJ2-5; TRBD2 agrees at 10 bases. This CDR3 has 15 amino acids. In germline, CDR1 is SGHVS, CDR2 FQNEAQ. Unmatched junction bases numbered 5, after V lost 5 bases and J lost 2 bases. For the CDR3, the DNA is TGTGCCAGCAGCAAAGCGGGGGGGAATCAAGAGACCCAGTACTTC. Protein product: CASSKAGGNQETQYF.

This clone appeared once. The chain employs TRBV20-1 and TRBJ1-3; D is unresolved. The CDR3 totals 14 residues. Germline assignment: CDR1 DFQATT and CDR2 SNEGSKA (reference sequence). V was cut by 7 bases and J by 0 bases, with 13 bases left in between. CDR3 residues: CSVSGQNSGNTIYF. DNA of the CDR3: TGCAGTGTTAGTGGCCAGAACTCTGGAAACACCATATATTTT.

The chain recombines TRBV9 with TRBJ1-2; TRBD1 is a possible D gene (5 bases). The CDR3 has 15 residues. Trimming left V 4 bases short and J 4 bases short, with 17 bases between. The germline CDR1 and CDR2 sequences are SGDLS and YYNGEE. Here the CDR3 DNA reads TGTGCCAGCAGCCCCCCCGGGGGAACCCCCTATGGCTACACCTTC. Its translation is CASSPPGGTPYGYTF.

This chain's CDR3 is CASSLRSESPTF. CDR3 coding DNA: TGTGCCAGCAGCCTAAGGTCGGAGAGCCCCACCTTC. The rearrangement uses TRBV12-3 or TRBV12-4 and TRBJ1-2; D unresolved. V was trimmed by 6 bases and J by 13 bases, leaving 18 bases between them. This CDR3 spans 12 amino acids.

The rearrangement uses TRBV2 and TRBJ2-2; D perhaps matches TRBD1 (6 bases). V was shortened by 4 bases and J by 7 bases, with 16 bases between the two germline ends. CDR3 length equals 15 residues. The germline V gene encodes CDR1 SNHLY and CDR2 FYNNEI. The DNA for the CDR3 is TGTGCCAGCAGTGGGGACACAGGATTTGTCGGGGAGCTGTTTTTT. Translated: CASSGDTGFVGELFF.

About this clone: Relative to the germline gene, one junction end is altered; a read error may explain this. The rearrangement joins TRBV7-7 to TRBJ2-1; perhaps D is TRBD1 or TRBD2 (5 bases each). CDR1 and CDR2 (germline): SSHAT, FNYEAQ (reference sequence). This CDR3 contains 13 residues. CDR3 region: CASSLAIGDEQFF. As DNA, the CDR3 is TGTGCTAGCAGCTTAGCGATAGGGGATGAGCAGTTCTTC. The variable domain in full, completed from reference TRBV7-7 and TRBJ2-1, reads GAGVSQSPRYKVTKRGQDVTLRCDPISSHATLYWYQQALGQGPEFLTYFNYEAQPDKSGLPSDRFSAERPEGSISTLTIQRTEQRDSAMYRCASSLAIGDEQFFGPGTRLTVL.

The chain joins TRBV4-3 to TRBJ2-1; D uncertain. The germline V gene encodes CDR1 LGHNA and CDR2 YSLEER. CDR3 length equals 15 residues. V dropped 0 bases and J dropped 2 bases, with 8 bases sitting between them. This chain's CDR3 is CASSQDYTTYNEQFF. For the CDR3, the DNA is TGCGCCAGCAGCCAAGATTATACTACCTACAATGAGCAGTTCTTC.

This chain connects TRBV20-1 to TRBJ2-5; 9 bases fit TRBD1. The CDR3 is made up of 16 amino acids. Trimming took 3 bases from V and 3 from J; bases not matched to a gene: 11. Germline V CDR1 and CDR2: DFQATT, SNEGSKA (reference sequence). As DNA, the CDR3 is TGCAGTGCTAGTCCCTCCGGGACAGGGTTAAAAGAGACCCAGTACTTC. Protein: CSASPSGTGLKETQYF.

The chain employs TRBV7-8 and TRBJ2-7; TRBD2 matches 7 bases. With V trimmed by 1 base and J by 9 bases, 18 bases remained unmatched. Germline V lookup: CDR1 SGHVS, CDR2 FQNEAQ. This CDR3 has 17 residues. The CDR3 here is CASSLVPSGAPLTRQYF. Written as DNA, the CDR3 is TGTGCCAGCAGCTTAGTCCCTAGCGGCGCTCCACTTACGAGGCAGTACTTC.

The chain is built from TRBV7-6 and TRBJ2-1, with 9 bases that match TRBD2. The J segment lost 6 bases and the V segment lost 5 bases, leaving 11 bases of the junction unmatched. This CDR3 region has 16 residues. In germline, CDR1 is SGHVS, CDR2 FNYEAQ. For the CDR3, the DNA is TGTGCCAGCAGCCGATCCGGGACTAGCTCTGGCAATGAGCAGTTCTTC. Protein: CASSRSGTSSGNEQFF.

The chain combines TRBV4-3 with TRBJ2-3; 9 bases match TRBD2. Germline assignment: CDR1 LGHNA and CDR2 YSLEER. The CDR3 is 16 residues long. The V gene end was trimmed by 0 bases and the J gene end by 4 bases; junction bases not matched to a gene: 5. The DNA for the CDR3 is TGCGCCAGCAGCCAAGAGTGGCGGGGGGGGGCAGATACGCAGTATTTT. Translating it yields CASSQEWRGGADTQYF.

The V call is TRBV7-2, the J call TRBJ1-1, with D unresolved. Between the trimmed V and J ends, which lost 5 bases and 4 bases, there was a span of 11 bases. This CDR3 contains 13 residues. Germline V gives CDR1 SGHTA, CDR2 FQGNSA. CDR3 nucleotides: TGTGCCAGCAGCCCCGGGGTAGGCACTGAAGCTTTCTTT. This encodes CASSPGVGTEAFF.

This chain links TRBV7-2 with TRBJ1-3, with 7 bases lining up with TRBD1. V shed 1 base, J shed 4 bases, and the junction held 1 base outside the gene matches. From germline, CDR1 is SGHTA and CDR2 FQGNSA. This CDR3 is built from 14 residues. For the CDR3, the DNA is TGTGCCAGCAGCTTAGGGACAGGAGGAAACACCATATATTTT. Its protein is CASSLGTGGNTIYF.